The rows below give T cell receptor beta chains drawn from one sample of a study of blood T cell repertoires in COVID-19. Sequencing used immunoSEQ multiplex PCR; TCRdb keeps in-frame clones, though not all of them. The sample lists 250,000 or so clones, more than 70% occurring once. Sequenced sample: peripheral blood. The receptors come from a woman aged 25 to 39 with COVID-19, enrolled during active disease. Each CDR3 is given with its conserved first and last residue. The D gene is left open where the match is weak. Clone size is not always given. Where it is, it says once, few, many or a class for expanded clones.

v_call	clone_size	j_call	d_call	cdr3_nt	cdr3_aa
TRBV18	-	TRBJ1-5	-	TGTGCCAGCTCACCGTCAGGGGACCAGCCCCAGCATTTT	CASSPSGDQPQHF
TRBV18	-	TRBJ1-1	-	TGTGCCAGCTCACCACCTTCCCTACCCGGTGAAGCTTTCTTT	CASSPPSLPGEAFF
TRBV6-5	-	TRBJ2-7	TRBD1	TGTGCCAGCAGTCCCCGACAGGGGAGGCAGTACTTC	CASSPRQGRQYF
TRBV9	-	TRBJ2-3	-	TGTGCCAGCAGCTCTCCTTTAGCGGATACGCAGTATTTT	CASSSPLADTQYF
TRBV4-1	-	TRBJ1-2	TRBD1	TGCGCCAGCAGCCAGGACAGGGGCGTAGGCTATGGCTACACCTTC	CASSQDRGVGYGYTF
TRBV5-1	-	TRBJ2-3	TRBD2	TGCGCCAGCAGCTTGCTTAGCGGGAGCGCTTTAAGTCAGTTTGGTTTAGCAGATACGCAGTATTTT	CASSLLSGSALSQFGLADTQYF
TRBV6-5	-	TRBJ1-5	-	TGTGCCAGCAGTTTCACAGGGTCAAGCAATCAGCCCCAGCATTTT	CASSFTGSSNQPQHF
TRBV5-5	-	TRBJ1-6	TRBD1	TGTGCCAGCAGCCCCCGACAGGGGGATAATTCACCCCTCCACTTT	CASSPRQGDNSPLHF
TRBV5-6	-	TRBJ2-2	TRBD2	TGTGCCAGCACCAAGCTCAGAGGACTAGGATGGAGCGGGGAGCTGTTTTTT	CASTKLRGLGWSGELFF
TRBV6-5	-	TRBJ1-2	-	TGTGCCAGCAGTTACTATCCAGGATATGGCTACACCTTC	CASSYYPGYGYTF
TRBV13	-	TRBJ2-2	-	TGTGCCAGCAGCTTTGCAGGGAGGAGGAGCACCGGGGAGCTGTTTTTT	CASSFAGRRSTGELFF
TRBV7-2	once	TRBJ2-5	-	TGTGCCAGCAGCTTAGGGGGAGGCGAGACCCAGTACTTC	CASSLGGGETQYF
TRBV15	-	TRBJ1-1	-	TGTGCCACCAGCAGAGATTATGAGGTAGCGGGCCCGAACACTGAAGCTTTCTTT	CATSRDYEVAGPNTEAFF
TRBV27	once	TRBJ2-6	TRBD1	TGTGCCAGCAGTTCCACGGACAGGGGAGCTGGGGCCAACGTCCTGACTTTC	CASSSTDRGAGANVLTF
TRBV6-5	-	TRBJ2-7	TRBD2	TGTGCCAGCAGTTACCGCGGGGGGGGAGGCTTGGGCGAGCAGTACTTC	CASSYRGGGGLGEQYF
TRBV19	-	TRBJ1-6	TRBD1	TGTGCCAGTAGTATCCGGAGGAGACAGGGAAGTAATTCACCCCTCCACTTT	CASSIRRRQGSNSPLHF
TRBV12-3/TRBV12-4	-	TRBJ1-5	-	TGTGCCAGCAGCATAAATAACTATCAGCCCCAGCATTTT	CASSINNYQPQHF
TRBV28	-	TRBJ1-2	-	TGTGCCAGCAGTCGACAGGTCTACTATGGCTACACCTTC	CASSRQVYYGYTF
TRBV10-1	-	TRBJ1-2	TRBD1	TGCGCCAGCGGGGACAGGGCCCGAGGCTACACCTTC	CASGDRARGYTF
TRBV19	-	TRBJ2-5	TRBD2	TGTGCCAGTAGTCGAGCGGGGGTTCTCCAAGAGACCCAGTACTTC	CASSRAGVLQETQYF
TRBV6-5	-	TRBJ1-6	TRBD1	TGTGCCAGCAGCGGATGGACAGGGCACACTTCACCCCTCCACTTT	CASSGWTGHTSPLHF
TRBV3-1/TRBV3-2	-	TRBJ1-5	TRBD1	TGTGCCAGCAGGGACAGGGGCAGCAATCAGCCCCAGCATTTT	CASRDRGSNQPQHF
TRBV19	once	TRBJ1-5	-	TGTGCCAGTAGTACCCCGGACAGCTACAATCAGCCCCAGCATTTT	CASSTPDSYNQPQHF
TRBV5-1	-	TRBJ2-4	-	TGCGCCAGCCGCCCTCTAGATAACGGCATTCAGTACTTC	CASRPLDNGIQYF
TRBV7-9	-	TRBJ1-3	-	TGTGCCAGCAGCTTAGAGGCCAGGGGTGCTGGAAACACCATATATTTT	CASSLEARGAGNTIYF
TRBV6-5	-	TRBJ1-2	TRBD1	TGTGCCAGCAGTCCCCGGGACAGCTATGGCTACACCTTC	CASSPRDSYGYTF
TRBV3-1/TRBV3-2	-	TRBJ2-1	TRBD2	TGTGCCAGCAGCCAAGTAATAGCGGGGCTAGGCAATGAGCAGTTCTTC	CASSQVIAGLGNEQFF
TRBV6-5	once	TRBJ1-1	-	TGTGCCAGCAGGACCGGACAGTCCACTGAAGCTTTCTTT	CASRTGQSTEAFF
TRBV27	-	TRBJ2-7	TRBD2	TGTGCCAGCAGTCCCTGGACTAGCGGGGCCTCCTACGAGCAGTACTTC	CASSPWTSGASYEQYF
TRBV28	-	TRBJ1-2	-	TGTGCCAGCAGCCCGACAGGCCGCCATAACTATGGCTACACCTTC	CASSPTGRHNYGYTF
TRBV18	-	TRBJ2-3	-	TGTGCCAGCTCTCCTCGGACAACCAGCACAGATACGCAGTATTTT	CASSPRTTSTDTQYF
TRBV5-4	-	TRBJ2-1	TRBD2	TGTGCCAGCAGCTTATTGTCCAGCGGGAGAAATGAGCAGTTCTTC	CASSLLSSGRNEQFF
TRBV11-1	-	TRBJ1-1	-	TGTGCCAGCAGCTTAGGAATAGCAGAAGCTTTCTTT	CASSLGIAEAFF
TRBV11-2	-	TRBJ1-4	TRBD1	TGTGCCAGCAGCTCCGGGACAGGGTATGAAAAACTGTTTTTT	CASSSGTGYEKLFF
TRBV28	-	TRBJ1-6	-	TGTGCCAGCAGTTTTCCCGACAGGCCGAATTCACCCCTCCACTTT	CASSFPDRPNSPLHF
TRBV3-1/TRBV3-2	-	TRBJ2-1	-	TGTGCCAGCAGCCCCGACGGAGCCGGTCTCAGCAATGAGCAGTTCTTC	CASSPDGAGLSNEQFF